This T cell receptor (beta chain) stems from a study of regulatory T cells in long-lasting Graves disease. Both iRepertoire HTBI primers and Arm-PCR of CDR3 regions were used to build the TCR beta libraries. In the study's own analysis: The samples yielded about 63 TRBV and some 15 TRBJ segments. MiXCR, run by TCRdb on the multiplex PCR reads, gives a single entry per CDR3 protein. The V and J calls were determined by TCRdb, not by the authors. The repertoire holds around 500,000 distinct CDR3 sequences, around 12% seen once, with about 8.3% in the top ten. Findings and limits, study-wide: Persistent patients shared more public clonotypes (approximately 2,700) than newly diagnosed patients (about 1,000).

V was pared by 5 bases and J by 8 bases, with 12 bases between. The CDR3 totals 13 residues. This clonotype was recorded many times. The antigen is not known. As to time point: newly diagnosed GD, antithyroid drugs for less than 3 months. PBMC RNA served as the TCR library source. EDTA tubes held Nine milliliters of peripheral blood from each patient. This sample also belongs to another study, concerning T cells in Graves' hyperthyroidism and ophthalmopathy. That source reports: Lactation, pregnancy, other autoimmune disease or uncontrolled infection excluded patients.

The chain employs TRBV12-3 or TRBV12-4 and TRBJ1-4; D remains unclear. The TCR originated in a woman between 25 and 40 years old with Graves disease. The sample in question was peripheral blood mononuclear cells (PBMCs), obtained at new diagnosis, from a patient treated with antithyroid drugs. CDR3 region: CASSIHLREKLFF. CDR3 bases: TGTGCCAGCAGTATACATTTACGGGAAAAACTGTTTTTT.